A single sample is the source of the 9 T cell receptor beta chains below, sequenced in a study of blood T cell repertoires in COVID-19. The repertoire was sequenced with immunoSEQ multiplex PCR; TCRdb's copy has only in-frame clones and lacks some. This table has approximately 90,000 clones, 80% to 90% appearing once. Sequenced material: peripheral blood. The receptor set was obtained from a man in his forties or fifties with acute or convalescent COVID-19.

The CDR3 DNA reads TGTGCCAGCAGTAGGGGACAGAGCTCCTACAATGAGCAGTTCTTC. Translating gives CASSRGQSSYNEQFF. V and J are TRBV11-3 and TRBJ2-1, with 7 bases that match TRBD1. The CDR3 is 15 amino acids. V lost 6 bases and J lost 0; bases outside the gene matches: 5. Looked up from germline, CDR1 is SGHNT and CDR2 is YENEEA.

The chain has TRBV25-1 and TRBJ2-3; 8 bases match TRBD1. Germline CDR1 and CDR2: MGHDK and SYGVNS. There are 16 residues in the CDR3. V lost 4 bases and J lost 4; bases outside the gene matches: 10. The CDR3 reads CASSGRDRFFSDTQYF. CDR3 DNA sequence: TGTGCCAGCAGTGGACGGGACAGGTTTTTTTCAGATACGCAGTATTTT.

The V and J genes are TRBV6-4 and TRBJ2-7, with 9 bases aligning to TRBD1. The CDR3 has 16 residues. Germline CDR1 and CDR2: MRHNA and SNTAGT. V dropped 5 bases and J dropped 9; count of bases not matched to a gene: 17. CDR3 amino acids: CASSPTGQGKWMGQYV. Written as DNA, the CDR3 is TGTGCCAGCAGTCCCACCGGACAGGGGAAGTGGATGGGGCAGTACGTC.

The V call is TRBV5-6, the J call TRBJ1-3; D not resolved. Germline V gene lookup returns CDR1 SGHDT and CDR2 YYEEEE. The V gene lost 9 bases and the J gene lost 2 bases, with 15 bases spanning the gap. The CDR3 spans 14 residues. The CDR3: CATGFRYTGNTIYF. The CDR3 nucleotides read TGTGCCACGGGTTTTAGGTATACTGGAAACACCATATATTTT.

The chain recombines TRBV3-1 (or the pseudogene TRBV3-2) with TRBJ2-1, with 8 bases aligning to TRBD2. This CDR3 has 16 amino acids. CDR1 is LGHDT and CDR2 is YNNKEL in the germline V gene (reference sequence). J lost 9 bases, V lost 4 bases, and 14 bases had no gene match. CDR3: CASSRGTGGMLGEQFF. CDR3 DNA: TGTGCCAGCAGCCGGGGAACGGGGGGGATGTTAGGTGAGCAGTTCTTC.

The CDR3 DNA is TGTGCCAGCAGCATACCGCAATCCGGCACTGAAGCTTTCTTT. It is translated as CASSIPQSGTEAFF. V and J are TRBV21-1 and TRBJ1-1. TRBV21-1 represents a pseudogene. CDR3 length equals 14 residues.

The CDR3 DNA reads TGCGCCAGCAGACATAGGACAGGGGATTCACCCCTCCACTTT. As protein: CASRHRTGDSPLHF. This chain connects TRBV5-1 to TRBJ1-6, with 9 bases fitting TRBD1. J lost 8 bases, V lost 5 bases, and 5 bases had no gene match. Per germline, CDR1 SGHRS and CDR2 YFSETQ. CDR3 length: 14 residues. Full variable domain (remainder filled in from reference TRBV5-1 and TRBJ1-6): KAGVTQTPRYLIKTRGQQVTLSCSPISGHRSVSWYQQTPGQGLQFLFEYFSETQRNKGNFPGRFSGRQFSNSRSEMNVSTLELGDSALYLCASRHRTGDSPLHFGNGTRLTVT.

V gene TRBV29-1 combines with J gene TRBJ2-1, with 8 bases fitting TRBD2. CDR3 length: 12 residues. Trimming took 6 bases from V and 6 from J; bases not matched to a gene: 4. The V gene's germline CDR1 is SQVTM and CDR2 ANQGSEA. The CDR3 DNA is TGCAGCGTCGCACGGGGGGGCAATGAGCAGTTCTTC. It translates to CSVARGGNEQFF.

For the CDR3, the DNA is TGTGCCAGCGCGGGCCCCTATGGCTACACCTTC. Translated: CASAGPYGYTF. The V and J genes are TRBV6-5 and TRBJ1-2; the D is unclear. V was clipped by 8 bases and J by 4 bases, with 8 bases between them. Per the germline V gene, CDR1 is MNHEY and CDR2 is SVGAGI. The CDR3 spans 11 residues.